In this sample, the clone carrying this TCR beta chain turned up many times. Amplification targeted TCR beta CDR3 regions from RNA transcripts. First-round RT-PCR with HTBI primers amplified the TCR CDR3 region. TCRdb used MiXCR to reprocess the multiplex PCR reads, holding one entry per CDR3 protein. The sample records roughly 420,000 distinct CDR3 sequences, around a sixth being singletons. The data belong to a study of T cells in Graves' hyperthyroidism and ophthalmopathy. Trimming left V 4 bases short and J 1 base short, with 17 bases between. The CDR3 runs 16 residues. The clonotype was recovered from a woman aged 18 to 35 with Graves' hyperthyroidism. This chain connects TRBV12-3 or TRBV12-4 to TRBJ2-7; the D call may be TRBD1 or TRBD2 (5 bases each). Sequenced sample: blood. CDR3 sequence: CASSSTGAAGSYEQYF. CDR3 nucleotide sequence: TGTGCCAGCAGTTCCACCGGGGCGGCGGGTTCCTACGAGCAGTACTTC.